This section outlines one T cell receptor beta chain sequence together with its context. Its antigen remains unidentified. These data originate in a study of T cell repertoires in cytomegalovirus infection. Study details: Public TCR beta signatures indicated both CMV infection and matching HLA type. Findings and limits, study-wide: Frequencies of public TCR beta families were cumulated, and this identified carriers of CMV plus the relevant HLA. Clonotype analysis showed dominance of the ex vivo response by HLA-C-restricted CMV-specific TCR beta clonotypes.

The germline V and J ends were trimmed by 2 bases and 1 base, with 11 bases remaining between them. CDR3 size: 15 residues. Germline values: CDR1 MNHEY, CDR2 SVGAGI. TCRdb passed the reads through MiXCR, listing each CDR3 protein once. The data show nearly 650,000 distinct CDR3 sequences, 20% to 30% seen once. This clonotype was sampled from a human donor in good health (CMV status not recorded). Some clones in this sample may be carry-over from other donors' samples. Material: CD8+ T cells from PBMCs. This chain joins TRBV6-5 and TRBJ1-2; the D is unclear. This chain's CDR3 is CASSYGRSGNYGYTF. CDR3 DNA sequence: TGTGCCAGCAGTTACGGCAGGAGTGGTAACTATGGCTACACCTTC.